This record looks at one TCR beta chain sequence and its context. Germline CDR1 MDHEN, CDR2 SYDVKM. CDR3 length: 12 residues. Trimming cost V 8 bases and J 7 bases, with 11 bases left between them. Some clones are missing from TCRdb's copy, which holds only in-frame ones; the method was immunoSEQ multiplex PCR. Of about 280,000 clones in the sample, around 93% were seen once. The sample belongs to a study of blood T cell repertoires in COVID-19. Study context: PBMCs, B-cell-depleted T cells, or T cells provided the cDNA or gDNA that made up the material.

The study recruited exposed participants who had met a COVID-19 case within 2 weeks before entry. J is TRBJ1-4 and V is TRBV28; possibly TRBD1 for D (5 bases). What was sequenced was PBMCs or T cells enriched from blood (not recorded which). This sequence was found in a man aged 35-49 years who had been exposed to COVID-19. The CDR3 spells CASSSGGEKLFF. The CDR3 DNA follows: TGTGCCAGCTCCTCCGGGGGTGAAAAACTGTTTTTT.